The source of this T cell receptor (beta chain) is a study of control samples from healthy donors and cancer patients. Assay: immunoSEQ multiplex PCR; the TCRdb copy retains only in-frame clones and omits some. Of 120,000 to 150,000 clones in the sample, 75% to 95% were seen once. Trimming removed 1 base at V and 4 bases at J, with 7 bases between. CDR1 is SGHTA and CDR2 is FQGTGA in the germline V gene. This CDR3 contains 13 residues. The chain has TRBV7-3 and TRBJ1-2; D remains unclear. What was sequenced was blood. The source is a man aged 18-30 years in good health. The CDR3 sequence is CASSLNYGYGYTF. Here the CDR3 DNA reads TGTGCCAGCAGCTTAAACTATGGCTATGGCTACACCTTC.